Listed here is a single T cell receptor (beta chain). Its target antigen remains unknown. Base-call qualities are not available, and no considerably larger clone is one nucleotide away. To prepare the library, the immunoSEQ multiplex PCR assay was applied. TCRdb carries this immuneACCESS record with in-frame sequences only. Its versions omit some clonotypes, under half of them owing to an unresolved V gene in the studies checked, with the rest unexplained. The sample profile shows fewer than 30,000 clones; approximately 90% of them were found once. The top ten constitute around 0.7% of the sample. This sample stems from a study of T cell changes during pregnancy in multiple sclerosis (dated by TCRdb to about 2019). About the full investigation: Changes in the T cell repertoire over the course of pregnancy were examined in this study in women with multiple sclerosis.

The CDR3 runs 13 residues from the cysteine to the phenylalanine. Only the CDR3 DNA stays, 39 bases, in frame from base 1. Trimming takes 3 bases from V and 3 bases from J, and the germline ends sit 9 bases apart. According to the germline V gene, CDR1 reads SGHNT and CDR2 reads YENEEA. Sample: CD4+ T cells from peripheral blood mononuclear cells, taken in the first trimester of pregnancy. The origin of this receptor is a female donor with multiple sclerosis, enrolled in a pregnancy study. The chain was built from TRBV11-3 and TRBJ2-7; confidence is insufficient to name the D gene. The CDR3 protein sequence reads: CASSFNFGYEQYF. The nucleotide sequence is TGTGCCAGCAGCTTTAATTTCGGCTACGAGCAGTACTTC.